Here is one T cell receptor (beta chain) with its context. Sequenced by immunoSEQ multiplex PCR; TCRdb stores in-frame clones only, minus some. Here the sample spans about 140,000 clones, 92% being singletons. This specimen comes from a study of T cell responses to AZD1222 COVID-19 vaccine. This TCR was sampled from an adult in good health. Source: peripheral blood, taken on day 0 of AZD1222 vaccination.

DNA of the CDR3: TGTGCCAGCAGCCGGGGACTAGCGGAGAACAATGAGCAGTTCTTC. Protein product: CASSRGLAENNEQFF. The chain links TRBV21-1 to TRBJ2-1; TRBD2, the table's D call, was not compared with the DNA. TRBV21-1 is a pseudogene. CDR3 length equals 15 residues.